This TCR beta chain originates from a study of blood T cell repertoires in COVID-19 (TCRdb year 2020). Regarding the research as a whole: The collaborator samples originated in the United States, Italy and Spain and spanned the acute and convalescent phases of COVID-19. The prospective study material was composed of cDNA or gDNA derived from T cells, B-cell-depleted T cells, or PBMCs. Subjects who had been exposed to COVID-19, were actively infected with it, or had recovered from it provided the deeply sampled blood TCRbeta repertoires that made up the dataset. The repertoires were made available in a free public database intended to serve as a resource for research on the immune response to SARS-CoV-2. Samples were obtained from the ongoing ImmuneRACE study (first 160 participants) and from 950 to 1,500 subjects provided by 6 global collaborators. The sample metadata nearly always contained a de-identified subject ID, COVID-19 status, age in years and sex. HLA class I and class II types, where available, came from metadata supplied by the sample provider rather than from assay-based typing.

TCRbeta CDR3 regions were amplified from genomic DNA by means of the immunoSEQ Assay, a bias-controlled multiplex PCR. As for the authors' bioinformatics: Nucleated cell counts per sample were estimated from amplification of reference gene primers within the assay. To quantify the absolute abundance of each unique TCRbeta CDR3 rearrangement, sequence reads were collapsed and filtered. For each sample, productive Simpson clonality was calculated as the square root of Simpson's diversity index over productive rearrangements. The clones in this table, taken by TCRdb from immuneACCESS, are in-frame only. Not every clone is retained; where verified, under half of the shortfall comes from an unresolved V gene, and the cause of the rest is unknown. V and J calls and clone size come straight from that table; D and trimming were deduced from the DNA. A total of just over 150,000 clones appear in this sample, around 82% of them only once. The biggest ten clones account for under 9% of the sample.

The full study reports these points: The quantity of clinical and demographic metadata differed by source and by participant and was supplied without curation.

V lost 5 bases and J lost 6 bases, and the count of bases not matched to a germline gene is 7. Based on the germline V gene, the CDR1 and CDR2 sequences are SNHLY and FYNNEI. Reading from cysteine to phenylalanine, the CDR3 counts 15 amino acids. CDR3 DNA is the only sequence kept; it has 45 bases, read in frame from the first base. In Seattle, one collaborating source enrolled patients while the infection was active and tracked those patients longitudinally over the course of disease. The collaborating institutions used their own protocols to collect whole blood in K2EDTA tubes. Collaborator samples were shipped for TCRbeta analysis as frozen whole blood, isolated PBMCs, or DNA extracted from either sample type. This clone was seen just once. Its antigen is currently not known. No per-base quality is available; no much larger clone lies one base away.

The sequence came from a woman aged 35 to 49 with COVID-19, enrolled during active disease. The rearranged segments are TRBV2 and TRBJ2-1; 10 of the junction bases match TRBD2. Specimen: peripheral blood. The nucleotides read TGTGCCAGCAGTACACTAGCGGGAAGGCTCAATGAGCAGTTCTTC. This yields the protein CASSTLAGRLNEQFF.